This is a list of T cell receptor beta chains from one sample in a study of blood T cell repertoires in COVID-19. Using immunoSEQ multiplex PCR, the repertoire was profiled, and TCRdb retains in-frame clones only, with some absent. The sample lists 140,000 to 150,000 clones, over 75% occurring once. The source material was peripheral blood. The receptors come from a human donor in a cohort sampled during active COVID-19. Both conserved end residues are part of each CDR3. Each record gives: V gene, clone size, J gene, D gene, CDR3 protein, CDR3 DNA. The D gene is left open where the match is weak. Clone sizes are given selectively: once, few, many, or a class where the clone is expanded.

TRBV19	few	TRBJ2-1	NA	CASSTGTYNEQFF	TGTGCCAGTAGTACGGGTACCTACAATGAGCAGTTCTTC
TRBV19	NA	TRBJ2-1	TRBD2	CASSFNGLAGPYNEQFF	TGTGCCAGTAGTTTTAACGGACTAGCGGGACCATACAATGAGCAGTTCTTC
TRBV18	NA	TRBJ1-2	TRBD1	CASSPRQGEGYTF	TGTGCCAGCTCACCGAGACAGGGGGAGGGCTACACCTTC
TRBV24-1	NA	TRBJ1-4	NA	CATSASGEKLFF	TGTGCCACCAGTGCCTCGGGTGAAAAACTGTTTTTT
TRBV2	NA	TRBJ2-6	TRBD1	CASSVQGSGANVLTF	TGTGCCAGCAGTGTACAGGGGTCTGGGGCCAACGTCCTGACTTTC
TRBV29-1	NA	TRBJ1-6	NA	CSVEAEGYYNSPLHF	TGCAGCGTTGAAGCAGAGGGTTACTATAATTCACCCCTCCACTTT
TRBV7-3	NA	TRBJ2-3	NA	CASGDSDTQYF	TGTGCCAGCGGCGACTCGGATACGCAGTATTTT
TRBV19	NA	TRBJ2-5	NA	CASSITRGGGKTQYF	TGTGCCAGTAGTATTACGCGAGGGGGCGGGAAGACCCAGTACTTC
TRBV5-6	NA	TRBJ1-2	TRBD1	CASSLDRGTLGYTF	TGTGCCAGCAGCTTGGACAGGGGGACCCTTGGCTACACCTTC
TRBV24-1	NA	TRBJ2-5	NA	CATSDGGFGETQYF	TGTGCCACCAGTGATGGGGGGTTTGGAGAGACCCAGTACTTC
TRBV6-6	NA	TRBJ1-5	NA	CASSWGDSNQPQHF	TGTGCCAGCAGTTGGGGAGATAGCAATCAGCCCCAGCATTTT
TRBV11-3	few	TRBJ1-2	NA	CASSPGRQGSGYTF	TGTGCCAGCAGTCCCGGGCGGCAGGGATCTGGCTACACCTTC
TRBV6-2/TRBV6-3	NA	TRBJ1-1	NA	CASSYPIGRSMNTEAFF	TGTGCCAGCAGTTACCCGATCGGGAGGAGCATGAACACTGAAGCTTTCTTT
TRBV4-2	NA	TRBJ2-1	TRBD2	CASSQDGRGAYNEQFF	TGTGCCAGCAGCCAAGACGGGCGGGGGGCCTACAATGAGCAGTTCTTC
TRBV7-2	NA	TRBJ2-5	NA	CASSLDTGTQYF	TGTGCCAGCAGCTTGGATACAGGGACCCAGTACTTC
TRBV3-1/TRBV3-2	once	TRBJ2-6	NA	CASSQGARLLTF	TGTGCCAGCAGCCAAGGAGCGCGACTCCTGACTTTC
TRBV19	once	TRBJ2-3	TRBD1	CASSTGQVPDTQYF	TGTGCCAGTAGTACTGGACAGGTGCCAGATACGCAGTATTTT
TRBV28	NA	TRBJ2-1	TRBD2	CASRFSGGNEQFF	TGTGCCAGCAGATTCTCCGGGGGGAATGAGCAGTTCTTC
TRBV4-3	NA	TRBJ1-2	NA	CASSRQQGYGYTF	TGCGCCAGCAGCCGTCAGCAGGGCTATGGCTACACCTTC
TRBV6-5	NA	TRBJ1-3	NA	CASSRAGRGNTIYF	TGTGCCAGCAGCCGCGCGGGGCGTGGAAACACCATATATTTT
TRBV11-3	NA	TRBJ2-2	TRBD2	CASSSGLAGTGELFF	TGTGCCAGCAGCTCGGGACTAGCGGGAACCGGGGAGCTGTTTTTT
TRBV7-9	few	TRBJ1-1	NA	CASRPTRGGRSEAFF	TGTGCCAGCAGGCCAACCCGGGGGGGGCGGTCTGAAGCTTTCTTT
TRBV3-1/TRBV3-2	NA	TRBJ1-2	NA	CASSFQGRGGYTF	TGTGCCAGCAGCTTCCAGGGTCGGGGGGGCTACACCTTC
TRBV7-3	once	TRBJ2-3	TRBD2	CASSLLPGLAGGNTDTQYF	TGTGCCAGCAGCCTCCTCCCGGGACTAGCGGGGGGGAACACAGATACGCAGTATTTT
TRBV7-9	NA	TRBJ2-1	TRBD2	CASSLGLAGVYNEQFF	TGTGCCAGCAGCCTGGGACTAGCGGGAGTATACAATGAGCAGTTCTTC
TRBV6-2/TRBV6-3	once	TRBJ2-2	TRBD2	CASSYSAAGGNTGELFF	TGTGCCAGCAGTTACTCGGCCGCGGGGGGAAACACCGGGGAGCTGTTTTTT
TRBV6-5	NA	TRBJ1-5	NA	CASTAGQGRNQPQHF	TGTGCCAGCACCGCGGGGCAGGGTCGCAATCAGCCCCAGCATTTT
TRBV18	NA	TRBJ1-1	TRBD1	CASSPRQGWENTEAFF	TGTGCCAGCTCACCTAGACAGGGTTGGGAGAACACTGAAGCTTTCTTT
TRBV24-1	NA	TRBJ2-1	NA	CATSDFGYNEQFF	TGTGCCACCAGTGATTTCGGTTACAATGAGCAGTTCTTC
TRBV5-1	NA	TRBJ2-3	TRBD2	CASSLRLAVSTDTQYF	TGCGCCAGCAGCCTTAGACTAGCGGTTAGCACAGATACGCAGTATTTT
TRBV9	NA	TRBJ1-2	TRBD1	CASSPVGTGNGYTF	TGTGCCAGCAGCCCAGTGGGGACAGGGAACGGCTACACCTTC
TRBV7-9	NA	TRBJ1-1	NA	CASSLDSGDTEAFF	TGTGCCAGCAGCTTGGACAGCGGGGACACTGAAGCTTTCTTT
TRBV18	NA	TRBJ2-5	TRBD2	CASSPPSSGRGETQYF	TGTGCCAGCTCACCACCCTCTAGCGGGAGGGGAGAGACCCAGTACTTC
TRBV9	few	TRBJ2-2	TRBD2	CASSPDRGLAGGFVTGELFF	TGTGCCAGCAGCCCCGACAGGGGGCTAGCGGGAGGGTTTGTCACCGGGGAGCTGTTTTTT
TRBV4-1	NA	TRBJ2-1	NA	CASSQDTYMGLNNEQFF	TGCGCCAGCAGCCAAGATACCTACATGGGACTGAACAATGAGCAGTTCTTC
TRBV7-9	NA	TRBJ2-2	NA	CASSPGGRNTGELFF	TGTGCCAGCAGCCCGGGTGGCCGGAACACCGGGGAGCTGTTTTTT
TRBV2	NA	TRBJ2-7	TRBD1	CASSVGQSYEQYF	TGTGCCAGCAGTGTGGGACAGAGCTACGAGCAGTACTTC
TRBV3-1/TRBV3-2	NA	TRBJ2-2	TRBD2	CASSLLAGVGTGELFF	TGTGCCAGCAGCCTTTTAGCGGGAGTAGGCACCGGGGAGCTGTTTTTT
TRBV2	NA	TRBJ2-2	NA	CASSRDSYTGELFF	TGTGCCAGCAGCCGGGACTCTTACACCGGGGAGCTGTTTTTT
TRBV5-1	many	TRBJ1-1	NA	CASSLGPDREAFF	TGCGCCAGCAGCTTGGGCCCCGACAGAGAAGCTTTCTTT
TRBV11-3	NA	TRBJ2-5	TRBD2	CASSSVAGGGLETQYF	TGTGCCAGCAGCTCGGTAGCGGGAGGGGGTTTAGAGACCCAGTACTTC
TRBV6-4	NA	TRBJ2-1	TRBD2	CASSPGGASSDEQFF	TGTGCCAGCAGTCCCGGGGGGGCCTCGAGCGATGAGCAGTTCTTC
TRBV21-1	once	TRBJ1-1	NA	CASSNERGFGTEAFF	TGTGCCAGCAGCAACGAAAGGGGGTTTGGCACTGAAGCTTTCTTT